The TCR beta chain described here comes from a study of T cell changes during pregnancy in multiple sclerosis. CDR3 size: 16 residues. V trimming: 0 bases; J trimming: 0 bases; junction bases outside the gene matches: 4. The germline V gene encodes CDR1 SGHNT and CDR2 YYREEE (reference sequence). This clone appeared once. Produced via immunoSEQ multiplex PCR; TCRdb's table is partial and in-frame only. The table has around 66,000 clones, 91% seen once. The J gene is TRBJ2-7, the V gene TRBV5-4, with TRBD2 matching over 9 bases. This TCR derives from a female donor in good health, enrolled as a control in a pregnancy study. Here the sequenced sample was peripheral blood, taken after pregnancy. CDR3 coding DNA: TGTGCCAGCAGCTTGGCCGGCGGGGGGGTCTCCTACGAGCAGTACTTC. This codes for CASSLAGGGVSYEQYF.